The T cell receptor beta chain described here comes from a study of vaccination and CD4 T cells after COVID-19 (dated 2022 in TCRdb). Background on the whole study: In the convalescent cohort there were six males and four females, among whom were two Hispanic individuals, seven Caucasians, two Asians and one multiracial person. Post-COVID blood samples were collected from convalescent patients a median of around 100 days after diagnosis, with a range of roughly 30 to 161 days. The cultures were stimulated with overlapping spike peptide pools from SARS-CoV-2 and from the common cold coronaviruses HCoV-NL63, HCoV-OC43 and HCoV-229E. An earlier paper using these donors assessed, at the TCR clonotype level, memory CD4+ T cell crossreactivity between SARS-CoV-2 and common cold coronavirus spike proteins. The time from the second vaccine dose to post-vaccine blood sampling had a median of 72 days and ranged from about 14 to 250 days. In roughly 10 COVID-19 convalescent patients and a handful of infection-naive healthy vaccine recipients, the spike-specific CD4+ TCR repertoire before mRNA vaccination was compared with the repertoire after mRNA vaccination. Participants received two doses of either the Pfizer-BioNTech BNT162b2 vaccine (n=8) or the Moderna mRNA-1273 vaccine (n=2). In control cultures, a CEFX viral epitope pool was used as positive control, an HIV-1 Nef peptide pool was used as negative control, or no peptide was added.

The treatment or condition label corresponds to: roughly 10-day PBMC culture with coronavirus spike peptide pools or control peptides (ViraFEST assay). CD4+ T cells from unexposed donors were collected before the COVID-19 pandemic (2011-2018). To expand antigen-specific T cells with peptide pools and then pick out the expanded clonotypes through TCR sequencing, the study relied on the ViraFEST assay. PBMCs were cultured at approximately 2.1 million per well in IMDM supplemented with approximately 5% human AB serum and about 10 IU/ml IL-2, with 9.5 to 10 ug/ml peptide pools added. Half of the culture medium was replaced with fresh IL-2-containing medium on days 3 and 7. Once the cells had been in culture for 9 to 10 days, the EasySep CD4+ T cell isolation kit was used to isolate CD4+ T cells by negative selection. As cell numbers permitted, CD4+ T cells from unexposed donors were tested for reactivity to SARS-CoV-2 S and N and to four common cold coronavirus spike pools. Ficoll-Paque Plus gradient centrifugation was used to isolate PBMCs from whole blood, and the isolated PBMCs were then either used fresh or cryopreserved at -140C. Triplicate wells were generally used for each culture condition. The leukapheresis product used for the unexposed donors was purchased from a commercial source.

About this clonotype itself: What this receptor recognizes is not known. It has no much larger one-base neighbor in the sample; base qualities were not kept.

Study-wide conclusions, independent of this receptor: Of the vaccine-specific clones in convalescent patients, 304 of 307, or nearly all, reacted only to SARS-CoV-2 spike and did not cross-react with common cold coronaviruses. In convalescent patients, a median roughly 83% of post-vaccine SARS-CoV-2-reactive clones were detected only after vaccination, and vaccine-specific priming was suggested by this finding. The study included relatively few convalescent patients and did not analyze early timepoints after natural infection. Although the median number of SARS-CoV-2-reactive clonotypes went up from approximately 20 after infection to some 37 after vaccination, the increase was not significant.

Libraries were built with PCR. TCR sequencing of DNA from cultured CD4+ T cells used the Oncomine TCR Beta short-read assay at the Johns Hopkins FTIC core. The QIAamp micro DNA kit was used to extract genomic DNA from the cultured CD4+ T cells. Oncomine TCR Beta libraries from cultured CD4+ T cells were pooled with unique dual indexes and sequenced on an Illumina iSeq 100. As for the original processing: Non-productive sequences were removed, and CDR3s that did not start with C, did not end with F or W, or were shorter than 7 amino acids were discarded. The MANAFEST web application was used to identify antigen-specific clonotypes by comparing peptide-stimulated wells against reference wells and other culture wells. For a clone to be called positive, the clone needed an FDR below 0.05, an odds ratio above 5, and a productive frequency above 0.1% in at least two of three replicate wells. A clonotype was classed as cross-reactive if the clonotype showed significant expansion both in SARS-CoV-2 spike wells and in at least one common cold coronavirus spike condition. Levenshtein distances (stringdist) and unrooted phylogenetic trees (ape) in R version 3.6.1 were used to assess CDR3 homology. Through fastp at Q25 and MiXCR, TCRdb rebuilt clones from the public reads, retaining in-frame beta chains. Rows with a matching CDR3 protein are joined into one entry that keeps the most common DNA and genes. TCRdb, not the original authors, processed these V and J calls. The sample table lists 8,000 to 10,000 distinct CDR3 sequences, about 32% of them with a count of one. 15% of the sample comes from the top ten.

Germline trimming: 2 bases from V, 8 bases from J; junction bases outside gene matches: 11. The CDR3, from cysteine to phenylalanine, totals 15 residues. The entry retains the CDR3 DNA only, 45 bases that are in frame from base 1. According to the germline V gene, CDR1 reads MDHEN and CDR2 reads SYDVKM. The source material was CD4+ T cells from blood, cultured in vitro. The chain is encoded by TRBV28 joined to TRBJ1-2; the junction holds 7 bases that match TRBD1. The sequence came from a human donor in good health. The DNA reads as follows: TGTGCCAGCAGTTTACTCTCTGAGACAGGGCAAGGCTACACCTTC. Translated, this gives CASSLLSETGQGYTF.